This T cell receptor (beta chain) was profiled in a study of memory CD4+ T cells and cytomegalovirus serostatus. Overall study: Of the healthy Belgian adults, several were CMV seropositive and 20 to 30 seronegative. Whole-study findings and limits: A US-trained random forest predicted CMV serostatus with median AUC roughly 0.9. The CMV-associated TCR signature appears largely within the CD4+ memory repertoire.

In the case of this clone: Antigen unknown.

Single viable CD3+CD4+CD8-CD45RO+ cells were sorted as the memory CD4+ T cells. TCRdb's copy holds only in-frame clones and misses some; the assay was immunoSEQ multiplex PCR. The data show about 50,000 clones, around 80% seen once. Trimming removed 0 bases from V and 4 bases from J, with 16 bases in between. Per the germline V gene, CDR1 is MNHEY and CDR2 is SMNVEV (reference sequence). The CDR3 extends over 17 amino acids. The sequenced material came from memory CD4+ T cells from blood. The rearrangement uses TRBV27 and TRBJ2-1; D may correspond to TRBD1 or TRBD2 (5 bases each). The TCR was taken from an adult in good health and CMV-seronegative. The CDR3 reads CASSLSISGGFYNEQFF. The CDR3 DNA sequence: TGTGCCAGCAGTTTATCGATATCTGGGGGATTTTACAATGAGCAGTTCTTC.